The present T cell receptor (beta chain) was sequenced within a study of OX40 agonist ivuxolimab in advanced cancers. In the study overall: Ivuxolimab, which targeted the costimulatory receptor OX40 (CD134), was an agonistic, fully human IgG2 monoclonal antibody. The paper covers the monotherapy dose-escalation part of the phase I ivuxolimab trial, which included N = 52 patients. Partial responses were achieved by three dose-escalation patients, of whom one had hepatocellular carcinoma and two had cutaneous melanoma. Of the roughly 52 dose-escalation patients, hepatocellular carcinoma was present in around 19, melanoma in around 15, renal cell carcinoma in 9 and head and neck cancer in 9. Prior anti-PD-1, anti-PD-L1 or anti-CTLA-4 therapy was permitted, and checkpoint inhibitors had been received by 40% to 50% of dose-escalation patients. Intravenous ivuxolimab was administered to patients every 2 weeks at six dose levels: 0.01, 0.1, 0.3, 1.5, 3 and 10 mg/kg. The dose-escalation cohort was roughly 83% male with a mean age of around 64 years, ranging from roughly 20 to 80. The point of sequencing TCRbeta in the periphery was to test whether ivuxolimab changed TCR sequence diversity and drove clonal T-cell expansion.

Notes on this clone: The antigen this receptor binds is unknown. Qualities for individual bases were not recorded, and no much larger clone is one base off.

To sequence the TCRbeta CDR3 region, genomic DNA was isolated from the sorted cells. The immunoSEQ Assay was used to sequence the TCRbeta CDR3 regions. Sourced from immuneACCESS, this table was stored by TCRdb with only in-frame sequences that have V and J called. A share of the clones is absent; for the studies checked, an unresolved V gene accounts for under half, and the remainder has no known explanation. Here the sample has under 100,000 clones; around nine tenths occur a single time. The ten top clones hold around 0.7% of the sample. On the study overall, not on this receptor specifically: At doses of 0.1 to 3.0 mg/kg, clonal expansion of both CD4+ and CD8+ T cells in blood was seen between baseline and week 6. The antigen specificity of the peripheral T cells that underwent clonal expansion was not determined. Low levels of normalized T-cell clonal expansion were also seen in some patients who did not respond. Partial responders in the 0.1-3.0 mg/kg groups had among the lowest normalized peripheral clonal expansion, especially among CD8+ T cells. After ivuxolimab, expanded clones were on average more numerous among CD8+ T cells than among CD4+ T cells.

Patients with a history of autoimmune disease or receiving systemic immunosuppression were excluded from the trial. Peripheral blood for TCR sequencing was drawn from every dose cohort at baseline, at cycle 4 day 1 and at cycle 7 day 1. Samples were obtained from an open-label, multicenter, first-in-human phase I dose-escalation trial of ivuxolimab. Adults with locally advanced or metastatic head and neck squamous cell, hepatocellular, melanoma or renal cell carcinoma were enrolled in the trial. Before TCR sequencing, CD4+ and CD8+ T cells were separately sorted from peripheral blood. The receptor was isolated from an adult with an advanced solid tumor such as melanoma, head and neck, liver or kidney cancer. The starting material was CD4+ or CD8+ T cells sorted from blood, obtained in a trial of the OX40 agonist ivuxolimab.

The DNA sequence reads TGTGCCTGGAGTGTCCAGGTTGAGACGGCTGAAGCTTTCTTT. Translation gives CAWSVQVETAEAFF. The chain joins TRBV30 to TRBJ1-1; the D gene cannot be named for sure. The CDR3 contains 14 residues, cysteine and phenylalanine counted. The entry retains the CDR3 DNA only, 42 bases that are in frame from base 1. V is clipped by 0 bases and J by 6 bases, and the sequence between their germline boundaries is 14 bases long. CDR1 and CDR2 are read off the germline V gene (reference sequence) as GTSNPN and SVGIG.